Presented here are 5 T cell receptor beta chains from one specimen sequenced in a study of blood T cell repertoires in COVID-19. The assay was immunoSEQ multiplex PCR, and TCRdb's table has in-frame clones only and misses some. Of 200,000 to 250,000 clones in the sample, 70% to 90% were seen once. Sequences were obtained from peripheral blood. The receptor source for this set is a man in his fifties who had recovered from COVID-19.

The V gene is TRBV28, the J gene TRBJ1-2, with 7 bases identical to TRBD1. V gave up 1 base and J gave up 4 bases; unmatched junction bases: 9. Per germline, CDR1 MDHEN and CDR2 SYDVKM. The CDR3 is 16 amino acids. The CDR3: CASSLYAAGTVYGYTF. Here the CDR3 DNA reads TGTGCCAGCAGTTTATACGCCGCCGGGACAGTCTATGGCTACACCTTC.

The chain is built from TRBV5-1 and TRBJ2-1; 13 bases align to TRBD2. This CDR3 has 15 amino acids. Germline V gives CDR1 SGHRS, CDR2 YFSETQ. J lost 5 bases, V lost 6 bases, and 5 bases had no gene match. Written as DNA, the CDR3 is TGCGCCAGCAATCCGGGACTAGCGGGGCACAATGAGCAGTTCTTC. It translates to CASNPGLAGHNEQFF.

The chain links TRBV9 to TRBJ2-1, with 14 positions matching TRBD2. The CDR3 consists of 16 residues. The V gene end was trimmed by 2 bases and the J gene end by 7 bases; junction bases not matched to a gene: 5. Germline V CDR1 and CDR2: SGDLS, YYNGEE. The CDR3: CASSVGLAGARNEQFF. CDR3 nucleotide sequence: TGTGCCAGCAGCGTGGGACTAGCGGGAGCGCGGAATGAGCAGTTCTTC.

The V gene is TRBV12-3 or TRBV12-4, the J gene TRBJ1-5; D remains unclear. The CDR3 is made up of 13 amino acids. V lost 8 bases and J 3 bases, leaving 11 bases between the germline ends. In DNA, the CDR3 is TGTGCCAGCGCCAGGTTCTTCAATCAGCCCCAGCATTTT. It yields the protein CASARFFNQPQHF.

V gene TRBV13 combines with J gene TRBJ2-5, with TRBD2 identical over 7 bases. The germline V gene has CDR1 PRHDT and CDR2 FYEKMQ (reference sequence). CDR3 size: 15 residues. With V trimmed by 2 bases and J by 1 base, 4 bases remained unmatched. CDR3 residues: CASSLRGGLQETQYF. As DNA, the CDR3 is TGTGCCAGCAGCTTACGCGGGGGACTCCAAGAGACCCAGTACTTC. The full variable domain, in which reference TRBV13 and TRBJ2-5 provide the parts outside the CDR3, is AAGVIQSPRHLIKEKRETATLKCYPIPRHDTVYWYQQGPGQDPQFLISFYEKMQSDKGSIPDRFSAQQFSDYHSELNMSSLELGDSALYFCASSLRGGLQETQYFGPGTRLLVL.